This passage covers 17 T cell receptor beta chains from one sample sequenced in a study of technical replicates of blood from a few donors (dated by TCRdb to 2016 to 2017). Library method: the immunoSEQ multiplex PCR assay. What TCRdb holds here is the immuneACCESS table cut down to in-frame rearrangements. Part of the clones is not present; checked against another copy, under half of the missing clones reflect an unresolved V gene, and the others are unexplained. For this sample there are more than 90,000 clones; 85% to 95% appear just once. The ten most abundant clones make up about 0.3% of the sample. Sequencing used T cells isolated from PBMCs. The receptor set was obtained from a human donor in good health.

The table lists this clone with a count of one. V is TRBV5-1 and J is TRBJ2-1, with 7 bases identical to TRBD2. CDR3 length equals 15 residues. In germline, CDR1 is SGHRS, CDR2 YFSETQ. The trim removed 3 bases at V and 2 bases at J, leaving 5 bases unmatched. CDR3 nucleotides: TGCGCCAGCAGCTCTAGCGGCGATGCCTACAATGAGCAGTTCTTC. Its translation is CASSSSGDAYNEQFF.

V usage is TRBV13 and J usage is TRBJ2-1; TRBD1 aligns across 11 bases. V was pared by 0 bases and J by 15 bases, with 7 bases of the junction left unmatched. The CDR3 covers 14 residues. Per the germline V gene, CDR1 is PRHDT and CDR2 is FYEKMQ (reference sequence). This chain's CDR3 is CASSLGFFGTGGFF. For the CDR3, the DNA is TGTGCCAGCAGCTTAGGCTTCTTTGGGACAGGGGGGTTCTTC.

This clone came up a few times. The chain uses TRBV27 and TRBJ1-1, with D unclear. This CDR3 has 13 amino acids. Germline CDR1 reads MNHEY; CDR2 reads SMNVEV (reference sequence). Trimming stripped 0 bases from V and 5 bases from J, with 7 bases between. CDR3 in amino acids: CASSLSYRTEAFF. The CDR3 DNA sequence: TGTGCCAGCAGTTTATCCTACCGTACTGAAGCTTTCTTT.

This clone was seen a single time. The chain carries TRBV10-3 and TRBJ1-2; D not resolved. V was trimmed by 0 bases and J by 6 bases, leaving 17 bases between them. CDR1 is ENHRY and CDR2 is SYGVKD in the germline V gene. The CDR3 sequence is 16 residues long. CDR3 in amino acids: CAISESTWQFEDGYTF. In nucleotides, the CDR3 is TGTGCCATCAGTGAGTCGACCTGGCAGTTCGAGGATGGCTACACCTTC.

The CDR3 here is CAISESIDARETQYF. The CDR3 region has the DNA TGTGCCATCAGTGAGTCGATCGATGCGCGCGAGACCCAGTACTTC. This chain uses TRBV10-3 with TRBJ2-5; D is ambiguous. This CDR3 has 15 amino acids. CDR1 ENHRY and CDR2 SYGVKD come from the germline V gene. The V gene lost 0 bases and the J gene lost 5 bases, with 13 bases spanning the gap.

The V and J genes are TRBV25-1 and TRBJ1-2, with D tentatively TRBD1 (5 bases). V was cut by 7 bases and J by 7 bases, with 13 bases left in between. Germline V lookup: CDR1 MGHDK, CDR2 SYGVNS. The CDR3 is 12 amino acids. CDR3 DNA sequence: TGTGCCAGCAATGGGGGGTCTCTTGGCTACACCTTC. Its translation is CASNGGSLGYTF.

The chain links TRBV7-2 to TRBJ1-2; 7 positions match TRBD1. Germline lookup yields CDR1 SGHTA and CDR2 FQGNSA. J gave up 4 bases and V 1 base, and 9 bases lay outside the gene matches. This CDR3 is 16 amino acids long. The CDR3 DNA reads as TGTGCCAGCAGCTTAGTTAGTAGGGGGCCTAGCTATGGCTACACCTTC. Translation gives CASSLVSRGPSYGYTF.

This chain connects TRBV5-1 to TRBJ2-7; 11 positions match TRBD2. CDR3 size: 15 residues. The V and J ends lost 5 bases and 3 bases, in that order; junction bases with no gene match: 7. Germline CDR1 is SGHRS and CDR2 is YFSETQ. The CDR3: CASRKLAGELYEQYF. CDR3 coding DNA: TGCGCCAGCAGGAAACTAGCGGGAGAACTCTACGAGCAGTACTTC.

The chain combines TRBV27 with TRBJ2-3; 7 bases are a match to TRBD1. Germline loops: CDR1 MNHEY, CDR2 SMNVEV (reference sequence). V was pared by 10 bases and J by 2 bases, with 6 bases of the junction left unmatched. The CDR3 has 13 amino acids. The CDR3 protein is CATRGQFTDTQYF. CDR3 in DNA: TGTGCCACCCGGGGACAGTTCACAGATACGCAGTATTTT.

The V gene is TRBV2, the J gene TRBJ2-7; 10 positions agree with TRBD2. CDR1 and CDR2 from the germline V gene are SNHLY and FYNNEI. This CDR3 spans 13 amino acids. V was clipped by 7 bases and J by 5 bases; unmatched bases: 5. DNA for the CDR3: TGTGCCAGCATTAAAGGACTAGCGGACGAGCAGTACTTC. Protein: CASIKGLADEQYF.

J is TRBJ2-7 and V is TRBV5-4, with 7 bases fitting TRBD1. The CDR3 has 12 amino acids. CDR1 is SGHNT and CDR2 is YYREEE in the germline V gene (reference sequence). V shed 4 bases and J 3 bases; nucleotides not matched to a gene: 1. The CDR3 is CASSGDSYEQYF. The CDR3 DNA is TGTGCCAGCAGCGGGGACAGCTACGAGCAGTACTTC.

This chain connects TRBV7-9 to TRBJ1-2; D possibly corresponds to TRBD1 (5 bases). Germline V CDR1 and CDR2: SEHNR, FQNEAQ (reference sequence). The CDR3 covers 14 residues. V was clipped by 4 bases and J by 2 bases, with 11 bases between them. For the CDR3, the DNA is TGTGCCAGCAGCTCTTGGGGGGAAAACTATGGCTACACCTTC. Its translation: CASSSWGENYGYTF.

This clone was seen only a few times. The chain links TRBV19 to TRBJ1-1; D perhaps matches TRBD1 (6 bases). CDR1 is LNHDA and CDR2 is SQIVND in the germline V gene (reference sequence). V lost 4 bases, J lost 4 bases, and 10 bases lay in between. The CDR3 is 13 amino acids. As DNA, the CDR3 is TGTGCCAGTAGTAGCCAGGGGATCACTGAAGCTTTCTTT. This encodes CASSSQGITEAFF.

The DNA for the CDR3 is TGTGCCAGCAGCTTAGTCGGGACAGGGACGAATTCACCCCTCCACTTT. As protein: CASSLVGTGTNSPLHF. The rearrangement joins TRBV7-2 to TRBJ1-6, with TRBD1 matching over 9 bases. This CDR3 is 16 amino acids long. Per germline, CDR1 SGHTA and CDR2 FQGNSA. V lost 1 base and J lost 7; bases outside the gene matches: 5.

CDR3: CASGIQGGIGNTIYF. CDR3 in DNA: TGTGCCAGCGGCATACAGGGGGGGATCGGAAACACCATATATTTT. This rearrangement joins TRBV7-2 to TRBJ1-3, with TRBD1 identical over 8 bases. The V gene's germline CDR1 is SGHTA and CDR2 FQGNSA. The CDR3 is 15 residues long. Germline trimming cut 8 bases from V and 4 bases from J; bases unmatched to any gene: 10.

The chain joins TRBV5-1 to TRBJ2-5; TRBD1 might be the D (6 bases). Trimming stripped 7 bases from V and 4 bases from J, with 20 bases between. Germline CDR1 reads SGHRS; CDR2 reads YFSETQ. CDR3 length equals 15 residues. In nucleotides, the CDR3 is TGCGCCAGCGTACCAGGGGTAGCTGGTACAGAGACCCAGTACTTC. Translating it yields CASVPGVAGTETQYF.

V usage is TRBV5-4 and J usage is TRBJ1-3; a possible D gene is TRBD1 (5 bases). The CDR3 has 17 residues. In germline, CDR1 is SGHNT, CDR2 YYREEE (reference sequence). The V gene lost 1 base and the J gene lost 0 bases, with 14 bases spanning the gap. The CDR3 is CASSLFYRGISGNTIYF. CDR3 DNA: TGTGCCAGCAGCTTGTTTTATCGGGGGATCTCTGGAAACACCATATATTTT.